Only a few counts were recorded for the clone carrying this T cell receptor beta chain. The data derive from a study of blood T cell repertoires in COVID-19. Study overall: Sources were T cells, B-cell-depleted T cells, or PBMCs; the material itself was cDNA or gDNA.

Under the authors' procedure: Reference gene primer amplification gave estimated nucleated cell counts. The table came from immunoSEQ multiplex PCR; TCRdb's copy has only in-frame clones and leaves some out. V and J calls and clone size are given by that table; D and trimming were obtained from the DNA. The repertoire includes about 130,000 clones, approximately 86% of them detected once, and 11% sits in the top ten. Trimming took 3 bases from V and 4 from J, leaving 10 bases between them. The CDR3 totals 13 residues. The source is a woman aged 70-85 years with COVID-19, enrolled during active disease. J is TRBJ2-7 and V is TRBV12-3 or TRBV12-4; the D gene is possibly TRBD1 (5 bases). Input material: peripheral blood. The CDR3 nucleotides read TGTGCCAGCAGTTTCGCACAGGTGTACGAGCAGTACTTC. The encoded protein is CASSFAQVYEQYF.